A single sample is the source of the 18 T cell receptor beta chains below, sequenced in a study of PD-1 blockade in classical Hodgkin lymphoma. Each and every patient relapsed after autologous stem cell transplantation, and patients got differing brentuximab vedotin exposure. After thawing, PBMCs were subjected to magnetic negative selection to isolate CD8+ T cells. TCRdb keeps only in-frame clones here, not all; method: immunoSEQ multiplex PCR. This repertoire shows around 2,000 clones, roughly 70% found once; its top ten account for roughly a third. Sequenced here: CD8+ T cells from blood, sampled at baseline. All receptors derive from a human donor with classical Hodgkin lymphoma.

This clone is termed large. The J gene is TRBJ2-1, the V gene TRBV7-9; TRBD2 matches 12 bases. J gave up 4 bases and V 5 bases, and 9 bases lay outside the gene matches. The V gene's germline CDR1 is SEHNR and CDR2 FQNEAQ (reference sequence). The CDR3 is 17 amino acids. DNA of the CDR3: TGTGCCAGCAGCCTCAGTCCCCTAGCGGGAGGGTACAATGAGCAGTTCTTC. This gives the protein CASSLSPLAGGYNEQFF.

The chain carries TRBV13 and TRBJ1-1; D may be TRBD1 (6 bases). Germline CDR1 PRHDT, CDR2 FYEKMQ (reference sequence). V was trimmed by 5 bases and J by 12 bases, leaving 16 bases between them. The CDR3 runs to 12 residues. The CDR3 protein is CASSLMTGRTFF. The CDR3 region has the DNA TGTGCCAGCAGCCTAATGACAGGTAGAACTTTCTTT. Combining the CDR3 with reference TRBV13 and TRBJ1-1 gives the whole variable domain AAGVIQSPRHLIKEKRETATLKCYPIPRHDTVYWYQQGPGQDPQFLISFYEKMQSDKGSIPDRFSAQQFSDYHSELNMSSLELGDSALYFCASSLMTGRTFFGQGTRLTVV.

This clone occurred once. CDR3 protein: CASSLAASGSWRETQYF. The CDR3 DNA is TGTGCCAGCAGCTTAGCGGCTAGCGGGAGTTGGAGGGAGACCCAGTACTTC. The rearrangement uses TRBV11-2 and TRBJ2-5; 10 bases agree with TRBD2. V shed 1 base, J shed 5 bases, and the junction held 10 bases outside the gene matches. This CDR3 has 17 residues. Per germline, CDR1 SGHAT and CDR2 FQNNGV.

This clone appeared a few times. The chain uses TRBV30 and TRBJ2-7; D uncertain. CDR1 and CDR2 (germline): GTSNPN, SVGIG (reference sequence). The CDR3 has 11 amino acids. V lost 3 bases and J lost 4, with 7 bases in between. The CDR3 is CAWSDQYEQYF. The CDR3, as DNA: TGTGCCTGGAGCGATCAATACGAGCAGTACTTC.

This clone was picked up a small number of times. The chain recombines TRBV27 with TRBJ2-7; the D gene is possibly TRBD1 (5 bases). The CDR3 has 13 amino acids. With 6 bases removed from V and 6 bases from J, the gap between germline ends came to 15 bases. Germline values: CDR1 MNHEY, CDR2 SMNVEV (reference sequence). As DNA, the CDR3 is TGTGCCAGCAGCTCTACTGGACAAGGCGAGCAGTACGTC. Its protein is CASSSTGQGEQYV.

The chain has TRBV5-5 and TRBJ2-1; D is ambiguous. Germline assignment: CDR1 SGHKS and CDR2 YYEKEE (reference sequence). This CDR3 is built from 14 residues. Trimming left V 1 base short and J 2 bases short, with 7 bases between. The CDR3 nucleotides are TGTGCCAGCAGCTTGTGGGTTGCCTACAATGAGCAGTTCTTC. Amino acids: CASSLWVAYNEQFF. The full variable domain, in which reference TRBV5-5 and TRBJ2-1 provide the parts outside the CDR3, is DAGVTQSPTHLIKTRGQQVTLRCSPISGHKSVSWYQQVLGQGPQFIFQYYEKEERGRGNFPDRFSARQFPNYSSELNVNALLLGDSALYLCASSLWVAYNEQFFGPGTRLTVL.

The chain is built from TRBV7-8 and TRBJ2-1, with 9 positions matching TRBD2. CDR3 length: 14 residues. Per the germline V gene, CDR1 is SGHVS and CDR2 is FQNEAQ. CDR3 sequence: CAVVAGVRTNEQFF. The CDR3 region has the DNA TGTGCAGTAGTAGCGGGAGTTCGTACTAATGAGCAGTTCTTC.

J is TRBJ1-6 and V is TRBV4-1; maybe TRBD1 (5 bases). CDR3 length equals 17 residues. Trimming took off 0 bases at V and 3 bases at J, with 12 bases between the two ends. Germline CDR1 and CDR2: MGHRA and YSYEKL. The CDR3 bases are TGCGCCAGCAGCCAAGATCCGGGACTGAACTATAATTCACCCCTCCACTTT. It is translated as CASSQDPGLNYNSPLHF.

The chain is built from TRBV6-4 and TRBJ2-7; TRBD1 matches 10 bases. Germline V gene data show CDR1 as MRHNA and CDR2 as SNTAGT. After removal of 6 bases from V and 2 bases from J, the junction contained 1 base not matched to a gene. This CDR3 is 13 amino acids long. The CDR3 is CASRGQGTYEQYV. Written as DNA, the CDR3 is TGTGCCAGCAGGGGACAGGGGACCTACGAGCAGTACGTC.

In DNA form, the CDR3 reads TGTGCCAGCATCGCTACAGCGGGGGGGGAGACCCAGTACTTC. Protein product: CASIATAGGETQYF. The J gene is TRBJ2-5, the V gene TRBV27, with 10 nucleotides matching TRBD2. The germline V gene has CDR1 MNHEY and CDR2 SMNVEV (reference sequence). This CDR3 comprises 14 residues. The V gene end was trimmed by 7 bases and the J gene end by 5 bases; junction bases not matched to a gene: 7.

This clone was counted a single time. This chain connects TRBV4-1 to TRBJ1-2; 11 bases line up with TRBD1. CDR3 length equals 15 residues. Per the germline V gene, CDR1 is MGHRA and CDR2 is YSYEKL. V dropped 1 base and J dropped 7; count of bases not matched to a gene: 5. CDR3 nucleotides: TGCGCCAGCAGCCAAGGAGGACAGGGGGCGATTGGCTACACCTTC. Protein sequence: CASSQGGQGAIGYTF.

The chain carries TRBV19 and TRBJ1-3; no reliable D call. V lost 5 bases to trimming and J lost 0 bases, with 8 bases between them. This CDR3 contains 14 residues. Germline lookup yields CDR1 LNHDA and CDR2 SQIVND (reference sequence). The CDR3 DNA reads TGTGCCAGTAGTGCGGGGATCTCTGGAAACACCATATATTTT. Translation: CASSAGISGNTIYF.

This clone ranks as large. V gene TRBV27 combines with J gene TRBJ2-1; 7 bases fit TRBD2. The CDR3 sequence is 18 residues long. Germline V CDR1 and CDR2: MNHEY, SMNVEV (reference sequence). The ends lost 2 bases at V and 5 bases at J; junction bases unmatched: 15. DNA for the CDR3: TGTGCCAGCAGTTTACTTGGAGTTTGGGACTACCCACACAATGAGCAGTTCTTC. Its protein is CASSLLGVWDYPHNEQFF.

The chain is built from TRBV29-1 and TRBJ2-1; 9 nucleotides match TRBD1. The CDR3 is 13 residues long. Per germline, CDR1 SQVTM and CDR2 ANQGSEA. V shed 7 bases, J shed 8 bases, and the junction held 9 bases outside the gene matches. CDR3: CSAPGQGVYEQFF. CDR3 DNA: TGCAGCGCGCCGGGACAGGGTGTATATGAGCAGTTCTTC.

The chain couples TRBV7-6 to TRBJ2-7; D perhaps matches TRBD2 (6 bases). Germline V gives CDR1 SGHVS, CDR2 FNYEAQ. Trimming left V 4 bases short and J 3 bases short, with 16 bases between. There are 15 residues in the CDR3. The CDR3 nucleotides read TGTGCCAGCAGCTCCTATACGGGAGAGTACTACGAGCAGTACTTC. It encodes CASSSYTGEYYEQYF.

V is TRBV6-6 and J is TRBJ1-5; 7 bases fit TRBD1. The CDR3 extends over 15 amino acids. The trim removed 7 bases at V and 5 bases at J, leaving 11 bases unmatched. Germline loops: CDR1 MNHNY, CDR2 SVGAGI (reference sequence). CDR3 DNA: TGTGCCAGCATGATAAGGACAGGCCGTGATCAGCCCCAGCATTTT. This gives the protein CASMIRTGRDQPQHF.

The chain's CDR3 is CASSFGLGGNTEAFF. CDR3 nucleotide sequence: TGTGCCAGTAGTTTTGGATTGGGGGGTAACACTGAAGCTTTCTTT. The V and J genes are TRBV19 and TRBJ1-1, with a weak D call TRBD1 (5 bases). The CDR3 is 15 residues long. Germline values: CDR1 LNHDA, CDR2 SQIVND (reference sequence). The V and J ends lost 5 bases and 2 bases respectively, with 15 bases between them.

The V and J genes are TRBV11-1 and TRBJ2-7; 7 bases line up with TRBD1. V lost 5 bases to trimming and J lost 3 bases; unmatched junction nucleotides: 13. CDR1 and CDR2 from the germline V gene are SGHAT and FQDESV (reference sequence). The CDR3 is 16 amino acids. DNA for the CDR3: TGTGCCAGCAGCGACAATACAGGGGACCTGTTCTACGAGCAGTACTTC. As protein: CASSDNTGDLFYEQYF.